The next 16 T cell receptor beta chains were all read from a single sample in a study of cytomegalovirus exposure and HLA in healthy donors (TCRdb year 2017). The library came from the immunoSEQ multiplex PCR assay. TCRdb took over this immuneACCESS table, retaining in-frame rearrangements with V and J assigned. Such tables are incomplete; in checked studies, under half of the missing clones stem from an unresolved V gene, and the remainder is unexplained. The sample includes more than 90,000 clones, with 80% to 95% observed a single time. Less than 1.5% of the sample rests with the top ten. The sample consisted of PBMCs. Every receptor here comes from a woman aged 25 to 39 in good health and CMV-seropositive.

This chain links TRBV10-1 with TRBJ2-7; D call uncertain. The CDR3 covers 15 residues. V lost 2 bases to trimming and J lost 0 bases, with 11 bases between them. The germline V gene has CDR1 WNHNN and CDR2 SYGVQD (reference sequence). This chain's CDR3 is CASSERVSNSYEQYF. The CDR3 DNA sequence: TGCGCCAGCAGTGAGAGAGTATCGAACTCCTACGAGCAGTACTTC.

This chain uses TRBV4-2 with TRBJ2-1; 11 bases line up with TRBD2. This CDR3 comprises 16 residues. With V trimmed by 3 bases and J by 9 bases, 10 bases remained unmatched. The germline V gene has CDR1 LGHNA and CDR2 YNFKEQ. The CDR3 protein is CASSQVSGRAAVEQFF. Here the CDR3 DNA reads TGTGCCAGCAGCCAGGTTAGCGGGAGGGCCGCGGTTGAGCAGTTCTTC.

This clone has only one observation. The chain couples TRBV5-6 to TRBJ2-7; TRBD2 matches at 13 bases. The ends lost 1 base at V and 6 bases at J; junction bases unmatched: 4. The germline gives CDR1 SGHDT, CDR2 YYEEEE. The CDR3 contains 15 residues. The CDR3 reads CASSLLLAGGVEQYF. CDR3 DNA: TGTGCCAGCAGCTTGCTACTAGCGGGAGGGGTCGAGCAGTACTTC.

The chain has TRBV5-1 and TRBJ2-7, with a weak D call TRBD2 (5 bases). This CDR3 is 14 amino acids long. CDR1 is SGHRS and CDR2 is YFSETQ in the germline V gene. Trimming stripped 2 bases from V and 2 bases from J, with 11 bases between. Here the CDR3 DNA reads TGCGCCAGCAGCTTATGGGGAGTAACCTACGAGCAGTACTTC. This codes for CASSLWGVTYEQYF.

The chain links TRBV28 to TRBJ2-4, with 8 bases that match TRBD2. CDR3 length: 13 residues. The germline CDR1 and CDR2 sequences are MDHEN and SYDVKM. J lost 6 bases, V lost 6 bases, and 4 bases had no gene match. CDR3 sequence reads: CASSYGRGNIQYF. CDR3 DNA sequence: TGTGCCAGCAGCTACGGGAGGGGAAACATTCAGTACTTC.

The chain couples TRBV18 to TRBJ2-7; 7 bases agree with TRBD2. From germline, CDR1 is KGHSH and CDR2 LQKENI. V shed 2 bases and J 5 bases; nucleotides not matched to a gene: 9. The CDR3 loop spans 15 amino acids. The CDR3 reads CASSPTPQGGNEQYF. The CDR3 DNA follows: TGTGCCAGCTCACCAACCCCTCAGGGAGGGAACGAGCAGTACTTC.

The rearrangement links TRBV9 to TRBJ2-2; 9 bases line up with TRBD2. Germline V CDR1 and CDR2: SGDLS, YYNGEE. Trimming took 5 bases from V and 6 from J; bases not matched to a gene: 8. This CDR3 is built from 15 residues. The DNA of the CDR3 is TGTGCCAGCAGTAGCCGCGGGAGGGTCCCCGGGGAGCTGTTTTTT. The encoded protein is CASSSRGRVPGELFF.

The chain has TRBV13 and TRBJ2-1, with 13 bases lining up with TRBD2. Germline CDR1 reads PRHDT; CDR2 reads FYEKMQ (reference sequence). Losses at the gene ends were 4 bases for V and 15 bases for J; bases not matched to a gene: 18. The CDR3 runs to 17 residues. The CDR3 DNA follows: TGTGCCAGCAGCTCATGGGGTAGGGAGACTAGCGGGAGGATCGCGTTCTTC. Translation gives CASSSWGRETSGRIAFF.

V usage is TRBV4-1 and J usage is TRBJ1-1; D is unclear. Looked up from germline, CDR1 is MGHRA and CDR2 is YSYEKL. This CDR3 is built from 14 residues. V lost 0 bases, J lost 5 bases, and 10 bases lay in between. CDR3 bases: TGCGCCAGCAGCCAAGATTCCGGGGTGACTGAAGCTTTCTTT. Its translation is CASSQDSGVTEAFF.

This chain uses TRBV28 with TRBJ1-2; tentative D call: TRBD1 (6 bases). Germline CDR1 reads MDHEN; CDR2 reads SYDVKM. The CDR3 has 15 residues. The ends were cut back, 7 bases at V and 4 bases at J, with 19 bases in the middle. CDR3 amino acids: CASTLGDTSSYGYTF. The DNA for the CDR3 is TGTGCCAGCACTTTGGGGGACACTTCTTCCTATGGCTACACCTTC.

V gene TRBV7-2 combines with J gene TRBJ2-1, with D hard to call. The CDR3 spans 15 residues. Trimming removed 5 bases at V and 5 bases at J, with 16 bases between. CDR1 SGHTA and CDR2 FQGNSA come from the germline V gene. Here the CDR3 reads CASSGRSYHNNEQFF. The CDR3 bases are TGTGCCAGCAGCGGCCGATCATACCATAACAATGAGCAGTTCTTC.

This sequence joins TRBV19 and TRBJ2-7; 9 positions agree with TRBD1. This CDR3 region has 15 residues. Looked up from germline, CDR1 is LNHDA and CDR2 is SQIVND (reference sequence). V shed 3 bases, J shed 8 bases, and the junction held 11 bases outside the gene matches. CDR3 DNA: TGTGCCAGTAGTATTCCCGGGACAGGGTCTTCCAAGCAGTACTTC. It codes for CASSIPGTGSSKQYF. Supplemented by reference TRBV19 and TRBJ2-7, the full variable domain reads DGGITQSPKYLFRKEGQNVTLSCEQNLNHDAMYWYRQDPGQGLRLIYYSQIVNDFQKGDIAEGYSVSREKKESFPLTVTSAQKNPTAFYLCASSIPGTGSSKQYFGPGTRLTVT.

This rearrangement joins TRBV11-2 to TRBJ2-2, with 9 nucleotides matching TRBD2. CDR3 length: 16 amino acids. CDR1 is SGHAT, CDR2 FQNNGV, per germline. J was trimmed by 6 bases and V by 6 bases; bases with no gene match: 11. CDR3 protein: CASRRLAVVRAGELFF. For the CDR3, the DNA is TGTGCCAGCAGGCGACTAGCGGTGGTTAGGGCCGGGGAGCTGTTTTTT.

The J gene is TRBJ2-7, the V gene TRBV2, with D maybe TRBD2 (6 bases). Trimming took off 5 bases at V and 4 bases at J, with 9 bases between the two ends. The germline V gene encodes CDR1 SNHLY and CDR2 FYNNEI. The CDR3 has 12 amino acids. The CDR3: CASSLGGYEQYF. Written as DNA, the CDR3 is TGTGCCAGCAGTTTGGGAGGATACGAGCAGTACTTC.

Only a few counts were recorded for this clone. The chain recombines TRBV18 with TRBJ1-1; TRBD1 matches 9 bases. After removal of 2 bases from V and 2 bases from J, the junction contained 3 bases not matched to a gene. Germline CDR1 is KGHSH and CDR2 is LQKENI. The CDR3 length is 15 residues. The CDR3 bases are TGTGCCAGCTCACCAGAAACAGGGGGCAACACTGAAGCTTTCTTT. Amino acid sequence: CASSPETGGNTEAFF.

This clone has only one observation. V and J are TRBV2 and TRBJ2-2; D might be TRBD2 (6 bases). The V gene lost 6 bases and the J gene lost 4 bases, with 9 bases spanning the gap. The CDR3 contains 13 residues. Germline V gene data show CDR1 as SNHLY and CDR2 as FYNNEI. For the CDR3, the DNA is TGTGCCAGCAGGGACTACCCCACCGGGGAGCTGTTTTTT. It specifies CASRDYPTGELFF.